The following is a TCR beta chain sequence with its context. Its antigen remains unknown. Time point indicated: cycle 4 day 1 (C4D1), after about 6 weeks of nivolumab. Each and every patient relapsed after autologous stem cell transplantation, and patients got differing brentuximab vedotin exposure. Magnetic negative selection served to purify CD4+ T cells out of PBMCs that had been thawed. Assay used: immunoSEQ multiplex PCR; TCRdb lists only in-frame clones, some missing. The repertoire holds about 17,000 clones, with roughly four fifths as singletons. This sample is drawn from a study of PD-1 blockade in classical Hodgkin lymphoma. Overall study findings and caveats: Exclusion covered patients beginning nivolumab under 1 year post-ASCT. Healthy donors were reported to have higher baseline TCR diversity than newly diagnosed patients.

CDR1 and CDR2 from the germline V gene are SNHLY and FYNNEI. The CDR3 runs 16 residues. Between the trimmed V and J ends, which lost 0 bases and 6 bases, there was a span of 17 bases. Material: CD4+ T cells from blood, obtained before the fourth cycle of nivolumab. The TCR was taken from a human donor with classical Hodgkin lymphoma. The gene calls are TRBV2 and TRBJ2-5; D possibly matches TRBD1 or TRBD2 (7 bases each). This chain's CDR3 is CASSEALSRGGKTQYF. CDR3 DNA: TGTGCCAGCAGTGAAGCGCTTAGCAGGGGGGGAAAGACCCAGTACTTC.